The 9 T cell receptor beta chains below all came from one sample that was sequenced in a study of blood T cell repertoires in COVID-19. Clones were sequenced by immunoSEQ multiplex PCR, and TCRdb holds only the in-frame ones, with some missing. The sample lists 150,000 to 180,000 clones, 76% occurring once. Specimen: peripheral blood. These receptor sequences come from a woman over 75 with acute or convalescent COVID-19.

The chain has TRBV7-6 and TRBJ1-2; D may be TRBD1 (5 bases). V was shortened by 6 bases and J by 1 base, with 9 bases between the two germline ends. Germline lookup yields CDR1 SGHVS and CDR2 FNYEAQ. This CDR3 contains 13 residues. Here the CDR3 reads CASSSDSNYGYTF. As DNA, the CDR3 is TGTGCCAGCAGTTCTGACAGTAACTATGGCTACACCTTC. Filled out from reference TRBV7-6 and TRBJ1-2, the complete variable domain reads GAGVSQSPRYKVTKRGQDVALRCDPISGHVSLYWYRQALGQGPEFLTYFNYEAQQDKSGLPNDRFSAERPEGSISTLTIQRTEQRDSAMYRCASSSDSNYGYTFGSGTRLTVV.

This chain joins TRBV5-6 and TRBJ2-2; 11 bases are a match to TRBD2. Germline CDR1 SGHDT, CDR2 YYEEEE. With 6 bases clipped from V and 0 bases from J, the junction kept 7 bases outside the gene matches. The CDR3 loop spans 17 amino acids. CDR3 nucleotide sequence: TGTGCCAGCAATCTACTAGCGGGAGAACCGAACACCGGGGAGCTGTTTTTT. It translates to CASNLLAGEPNTGELFF.

The chain links TRBV7-8 to TRBJ1-6, with 10 nucleotides matching TRBD1. V was clipped by 6 bases and J by 11 bases; unmatched bases: 13. Germline CDR1 is SGHVS and CDR2 is FQNEAQ. The CDR3 consists of 16 residues. Here the CDR3 DNA reads TGTGCCAGCAGTCAACAGAGGACAGGGGGTACGACACCCCTCCACTTT. Its translation: CASSQQRTGGTTPLHF.

The gene calls are TRBV5-1 and TRBJ1-3; 9 bases fit TRBD1. The CDR3 is 16 residues long. Germline CDR1 and CDR2: SGHRS and YFSETQ. V was pared by 0 bases and J by 3 bases, with 4 bases of the junction left unmatched. For the CDR3, the DNA is TGCGCCAGCAGCTTGGCCGGGACAGGGTTTGGAAACACCATATATTTT. Protein product: CASSLAGTGFGNTIYF.

The rearrangement links TRBV30 to TRBJ1-2; maybe TRBD1 (5 bases). Trimming stripped 0 bases from V and 8 bases from J, with 13 bases between. The CDR3 runs to 13 residues. Germline V gives CDR1 GTSNPN, CDR2 SVGIG (reference sequence). CDR3 in DNA: TGTGCCTGGAGTGTAATTGGGGCTTTAGGCTACACCTTC. Translating gives CAWSVIGALGYTF.

This clone was seen a few times. This chain joins TRBV29-1 and TRBJ1-2; 7 nucleotides agree with TRBD1. Unmatched junction bases numbered 14, after V lost 5 bases and J lost 8 bases. CDR3 length: 14 amino acids. Looked up from germline, CDR1 is SQVTM and CDR2 is ANQGSEA. Here the CDR3 reads CSVTEDARGYGYTF. The CDR3 DNA follows: TGCAGCGTTACCGAGGATGCCAGGGGGTACGGCTACACCTTC.

Written as DNA, the CDR3 is TGTGCCAGCAGCGTAGGTAGCGGGAGGGGACGTAACACAGATACGCAGTATTTT. Translating gives CASSVGSGRGRNTDTQYF. V usage is TRBV9 and J usage is TRBJ2-3; 11 bases are a match to TRBD2. This CDR3 contains 18 residues. Per germline, CDR1 SGDLS and CDR2 YYNGEE. With V trimmed by 0 bases and J by 2 bases, 8 bases remained unmatched.

This rearrangement joins TRBV5-1 to TRBJ2-7; 8 bases match TRBD1. CDR1 SGHRS and CDR2 YFSETQ come from the germline V gene. The CDR3 runs to 16 residues. Trimming cost V 3 bases and J 7 bases; bases outside gene matches: 15. The CDR3 loop reads CASSSNARTGSGEQYF. The CDR3 nucleotides read TGCGCCAGCAGCTCAAACGCACGGACAGGGTCGGGTGAGCAGTACTTC.

V is TRBV18 and J is TRBJ2-7, with D possibly matching TRBD1 (6 bases). This CDR3 has 15 residues. The germline V and J ends were trimmed by 1 base and 5 bases, with 15 bases remaining between them. CDR1 and CDR2 from the germline V gene are KGHSH and LQKENI. The CDR3 spells CASSPLSGQSDEQYF. DNA of the CDR3: TGTGCCAGCTCACCACTATCGGGACAAAGCGACGAGCAGTACTTC.